Shown below are 29 T cell receptor beta chains from a single sample sequenced in a study of CD8+ T cells in alopecia areata. Sequencing templates came from extracted RNA that was reverse transcribed into cDNA. This table comes from immunoSEQ multiplex PCR, and its TCRdb copy is limited to in-frame clones, with some not included. In the table there are about 23,000 clones, about 50% of which are singletons. Sequenced material: NKG2D-high CD8+ T cells sorted from blood. These receptors came from a human donor with alopecia areata.

The V and J genes are TRBV4-2 and TRBJ1-4; 10 positions match TRBD1. This CDR3 spans 15 amino acids. J lost 6 bases, V lost 4 bases, and 5 bases had no gene match. The germline V gene encodes CDR1 LGHNA and CDR2 YNFKEQ. CDR3 region: CASSPAGTGDEKLFF. CDR3 nucleotide sequence: TGTGCCAGCAGCCCTGCTGGGACAGGGGATGAAAAACTGTTTTTT.

This clone has only a few counts. V gene TRBV27 combines with J gene TRBJ2-3; a weak D match, TRBD1 (5 bases). Germline V gene sequence: CDR1 MNHEY, CDR2 SMNVEV (reference sequence). The ends were cut back, 4 bases at V and 9 bases at J, with 11 bases in the middle. The CDR3 has 12 amino acids. The CDR3 nucleotides are TGTGCCAGCAGTTCGACAGAGAGAACGCAGTATTTT. This codes for CASSSTERTQYF.

The J gene is TRBJ2-4, the V gene TRBV7-3; D ambiguous. The CDR3 extends over 21 amino acids. In germline, CDR1 is SGHTA, CDR2 FQGTGA. Trimming stripped 5 bases from V and 0 bases from J, with 29 bases between. The CDR3 DNA reads as TGTGCCAGCAGCCCCCACTCCCGGCTCATCGACGGGTCCCTAGCCAAAAACATTCAGTACTTC. Its protein is CASSPHSRLIDGSLAKNIQYF.

The chain joins TRBV6-1 to TRBJ2-1, with D uncertain. The V end lost 3 bases, the J end lost 8 bases, and 8 bases lay between the germline ends. Per germline, CDR1 MNHNS and CDR2 SASEGT. The length of the CDR3 is 12 residues. The CDR3 nucleotides read TGTGCCAGCAGTGAGAGCACCGATGAGCAGTTCTTC. As protein: CASSESTDEQFF.

This rearrangement joins TRBV7-9 to TRBJ2-7, with 9 bases that match TRBD2. V lost 4 bases to trimming and J lost 0 bases; unmatched junction nucleotides: 4. Germline V CDR1 and CDR2: SEHNR, FQNEAQ (reference sequence). The CDR3 has 15 amino acids. For the CDR3, the DNA is TGTGCCAGCAGCTCCCGACTAGCGGCCTCCTACGAGCAGTACTTC. Amino acid sequence: CASSSRLAASYEQYF.

The chain recombines TRBV5-1 with TRBJ2-4; D is unclear. This CDR3 has 13 amino acids. The germline V gene encodes CDR1 SGHRS and CDR2 YFSETQ. The V end lost 5 bases, the J end lost 0 bases, and 6 bases lay between the germline ends. Written as DNA, the CDR3 is TGCGCCAGCAGAGACGTAGCCAAAAACATTCAGTACTTC. Residues: CASRDVAKNIQYF.

The rearrangement links TRBV5-1 to TRBJ2-7; D gene unclear. The germline V and J ends were trimmed by 0 bases and 7 bases, with 23 bases remaining between them. There are 17 residues in the CDR3. Germline assignment: CDR1 SGHRS and CDR2 YFSETQ. CDR3 residues: CASSLAPVHDPRSEQYF. As DNA, the CDR3 is TGCGCCAGCAGCTTGGCCCCCGTCCATGACCCCAGAAGTGAGCAGTACTTC.

For this clone: This specimen includes other DNA sequences encoding the same CDR3. The V gene is TRBV4-2, the J gene TRBJ2-1; TRBD2 matches at 9 bases. The CDR3 has 16 residues. Looked up from germline, CDR1 is LGHNA and CDR2 is YNFKEQ. Losses at the gene ends were 3 bases for V and 4 bases for J; bases not matched to a gene: 7. CDR3 loop: CASSQRRLAAYNEQFF. As DNA, the CDR3 is TGTGCCAGCAGCCAGAGGAGACTAGCGGCTTACAATGAGCAGTTCTTC.

The chain couples TRBV10-3 to TRBJ2-5; D perhaps matches TRBD1 (5 bases). The tail of the sequence fits TRBJ2-7 better, so the J call may be wrong. CDR1 and CDR2 from the germline V gene are ENHRY and SYGVKD. The CDR3 loop spans 12 amino acids. The CDR3 is CAISPGSYEQYF. The CDR3 nucleotides read TGTGCCATCAGCCCAGGGTCCTACGAGCAGTACTTC.

The gene calls are TRBV13 and TRBJ2-5; D not resolved. Per germline, CDR1 PRHDT and CDR2 FYEKMQ (reference sequence). V lost 2 bases and J lost 5, with 6 bases in between. The CDR3 contains 12 residues. The CDR3 loop is CASSLYQETQYF. The CDR3 DNA reads TGTGCCAGCAGCTTATATCAGGAGACCCAGTACTTC.

The rearrangement uses TRBV29-1 and TRBJ2-5; no reliable D call. Per germline, CDR1 SQVTM and CDR2 ANQGSEA. This CDR3 region has 13 residues. The V gene lost 1 base and the J gene lost 5 bases, with 11 bases spanning the gap. As DNA, the CDR3 is TGCAGCGTTGAAGCCAGAATTTGGGAGACCCAGTACTTC. Amino acids: CSVEARIWETQYF.

The chain uses TRBV7-9 and TRBJ2-1; the D gene is possibly TRBD2 (6 bases). The CDR3 totals 13 residues. V gave up 5 bases and J gave up 4 bases, with 9 bases separating them. Germline V CDR1 and CDR2: SEHNR, FQNEAQ (reference sequence). The CDR3 region is CASSGRKYNEQFF. For the CDR3, the DNA is TGTGCCAGCAGCGGGAGGAAGTACAATGAGCAGTTCTTC. Full variable domain (outside the CDR3, taken from reference TRBV7-9 and TRBJ2-1): DTGVSQNPRHKITKRGQNVTFRCDPISEHNRLYWYRQTLGQGPEFLTYFQNEAQLEKSRLLSDRFSAERPKGSFSTLEIQRTEQGDSAMYLCASSGRKYNEQFFGPGTRLTVL.

The chain uses TRBV28 and TRBJ2-7, with 7 bases lining up with TRBD2. The germline gives CDR1 MDHEN, CDR2 SYDVKM. Trimming removed 8 bases from V and 3 bases from J; junction bases left unmatched: 7. This CDR3 region has 13 residues. CDR3 amino acids: CASSEGGYYEQYF. The CDR3 DNA follows: TGTGCCAGCTCTGAGGGAGGGTACTACGAGCAGTACTTC.

The CDR3 DNA reads TGTGCCAGCAGCTTCTCTTCGACAGCCTACGAGCAGTACTTC. Its translation: CASSFSSTAYEQYF. The V gene is TRBV13, the J gene TRBJ2-7; possibly TRBD1 for D (5 bases). From germline, CDR1 is PRHDT and CDR2 FYEKMQ (reference sequence). The CDR3 is 14 amino acids. Trimming shortened V by 3 bases and J by 2 bases, and 11 bases separated the two germline ends.

This clone has more than one count but fewer than ten. The CDR3 reads CASSPGGEFLDEQYF. CDR3 coding DNA: TGCGCCAGCAGCCCTGGGGGGGAATTTTTAGACGAGCAGTACTTC. The V call is TRBV5-1, the J call TRBJ2-7, with TRBD2 matching over 7 bases. Per the germline V gene, CDR1 is SGHRS and CDR2 is YFSETQ. This CDR3 has 15 amino acids. V dropped 4 bases and J dropped 5; count of bases not matched to a gene: 12.

The CDR3 coding sequence is TGCGCCAGCAGCGATGGGGCCGAACAGTACTTC. Its protein product is CASSDGAEQYF. The chain combines TRBV5-1 with TRBJ2-7; perhaps TRBD1 as D (5 bases). There are 11 residues in the CDR3. Germline-derived CDR1 and CDR2 are SGHRS and YFSETQ. Deletions cut 4 bases from V and 10 bases from J, with 12 bases between.

J is TRBJ1-4 and V is TRBV29-1; 8 bases line up with TRBD1. The CDR3 has 13 residues. V lost 6 bases to trimming and J lost 8 bases; unmatched junction nucleotides: 8. The germline V gene encodes CDR1 SQVTM and CDR2 ANQGSEA. The CDR3 coding sequence is TGCAGCGTCTTAGGACAGGGTGGGGAAAAACTGTTTTTT. It codes for CSVLGQGGEKLFF. The variable domain in full, with the rest retrieved from reference TRBV29-1 and TRBJ1-4, is SAVISQKPSRDICQRGTSLTIQCQVDSQVTMMFWYRQQPGQSLTLIATANQGSEATYESGFVIDKFPISRPNLTFSTLTVSNMSPEDSSIYLCSVLGQGGEKLFFGSGTQLSVL.

The chain employs TRBV9 and TRBJ1-5; D perhaps matches TRBD1 (6 bases). Germline lookup yields CDR1 SGDLS and CDR2 YYNGEE. V was trimmed by 4 bases and J by 3 bases, leaving 14 bases between them. This CDR3 is 15 amino acids long. The CDR3 is CASSRDRWINQPQHF. The CDR3 DNA is TGTGCCAGCAGCAGAGACAGGTGGATCAATCAGCCCCAGCATTTT.

This clone occurred a few times. V usage is TRBV19 and J usage is TRBJ2-1; no firm D call. Trimming shortened V by 9 bases and J by 9 bases, and 12 bases separated the two germline ends. Per the germline V gene, CDR1 is LNHDA and CDR2 is SQIVND (reference sequence). The length of the CDR3 is 11 residues. CDR3 sequence reads: CASRWGPEQFF. DNA for the CDR3: TGTGCCAGCCGATGGGGTCCTGAGCAGTTCTTC. Variable domain in full (rest from reference TRBV19 and TRBJ2-1): DGGITQSPKYLFRKEGQNVTLSCEQNLNHDAMYWYRQDPGQGLRLIYYSQIVNDFQKGDIAEGYSVSREKKESFPLTVTSAQKNPTAFYLCASRWGPEQFFGPGTRLTVL.

The chain is built from TRBV7-9 and TRBJ2-1, with 12 positions matching TRBD2. With V trimmed by 5 bases and J by 9 bases, 8 bases remained unmatched. The CDR3 consists of 15 residues. Germline CDR1 and CDR2: SEHNR and FQNEAQ (reference sequence). The CDR3 is CASSLLAGGPLEQFF. The CDR3 bases are TGTGCCAGCAGCCTGCTAGCGGGAGGGCCTCTTGAGCAGTTCTTC.

The chain couples TRBV2 to TRBJ1-4; no firm D call. Germline V CDR1 and CDR2: SNHLY, FYNNEI. CDR3 length: 16 residues. Trimming took off 11 bases at V and 8 bases at J, with 27 bases between the two ends. The CDR3 is CAGHQSRDTQREKLFF. The CDR3 DNA is TGTGCCGGGCACCAAAGTCGCGACACCCAAAGGGAAAAACTGTTTTTT.

This clone was detected a few times. The V and J genes are TRBV10-3 and TRBJ2-3; 10 bases are shared with TRBD2. V lost 6 bases, J lost 0 bases, and 15 bases stayed unmatched. Germline V gives CDR1 ENHRY, CDR2 SYGVKD. The CDR3 covers 19 residues. This CDR3 reads CAISAPGASGSVSTDTQYF. The CDR3 bases are TGTGCCATCAGCGCGCCGGGGGCTAGCGGGAGTGTTAGCACAGATACGCAGTATTTT.

The chain links TRBV27 to TRBJ1-5, with unresolved D. This CDR3 is 15 amino acids long. Trimming took 6 bases from V and 3 from J, leaving 15 bases between them. Per germline, CDR1 MNHEY and CDR2 SMNVEV (reference sequence). In DNA form, the CDR3 reads TGTGCCAGCAGACCACACTCGCGGCACAATCAGCCCCAGCATTTT. This translates into CASRPHSRHNQPQHF.

J is TRBJ2-2 and V is TRBV6-5; the D is unclear. Germline values: CDR1 MNHEY, CDR2 SVGAGI. This CDR3 region has 11 residues. V was shortened by 8 bases and J by 6 bases, with 7 bases between the two germline ends. CDR3 loop: CASHLAGELFF. DNA of the CDR3: TGTGCCAGCCATTTAGCCGGGGAGCTGTTTTTT.

This clone was observed a few times. The V and J genes are TRBV19 and TRBJ2-7, with a tentative D call TRBD2 (5 bases). The germline CDR1 and CDR2 sequences are LNHDA and SQIVND (reference sequence). V was shortened by 3 bases and J by 4 bases, with 7 bases between the two germline ends. The CDR3 is made up of 12 amino acids. The DNA of the CDR3 is TGTGCCAGTAGTATGGGCGGGTACGAGCAGTACTTC. Protein sequence: CASSMGGYEQYF.

This sequence joins TRBV7-3 and TRBJ2-5, with 10 positions matching TRBD1. CDR3 length: 14 amino acids. CDR1 SGHTA and CDR2 FQGTGA come from the germline V gene. The V segment lost 4 bases and the J segment 4 bases; nucleotides outside the gene matches: 3. The CDR3 loop reads CASSSTGGGETQYF. The CDR3 bases are TGTGCCAGCAGCTCGACAGGGGGCGGAGAGACCCAGTACTTC.

This rearrangement joins TRBV2 to TRBJ1-1; possibly TRBD1 for D (6 bases). There are 14 residues in the CDR3. Germline V CDR1 and CDR2: SNHLY, FYNNEI. V was pared by 9 bases and J by 6 bases, with 20 bases between. Here the CDR3 DNA reads TGTGCCAGTCAATTACCCAGGGGAGGCCCTGAAGCTTTCTTT. The encoded protein is CASQLPRGGPEAFF.

The chain employs TRBV10-2 and TRBJ1-5; TRBD1 might be the D (5 bases). From germline, CDR1 is WSHSY and CDR2 SAAADI. The CDR3 has 15 residues. V was clipped by 8 bases and J by 4 bases, with 18 bases between them. CDR3 in DNA: TGCGCCAGCGGACCGAGGGGAGGAGGGAATCAGCCCCAGCATTTT. Protein: CASGPRGGGNQPQHF.

This clone came up a few times. The CDR3 DNA follows: TGCGCCAGCAGCCCCCCCTGGTACGCTGGGGCCAACGTCCTGACTTTC. This gives the protein CASSPPWYAGANVLTF. J is TRBJ2-6 and V is TRBV5-1; D unresolved. CDR1 and CDR2 (germline): SGHRS, YFSETQ. The CDR3 extends over 16 amino acids. Trimming stripped 4 bases from V and 2 bases from J, with 13 bases between.